Given below is one TCR beta chain in context. Antigen specificity is unknown. This entry is derived from a study of circulating and synovial CD4+ cells in juvenile arthritis. Overall study results and limits: CPL and bulk CD4 samples differed at least tenfold in T cell genomes.

Sequenced by immunoSEQ multiplex PCR; TCRdb stores in-frame clones only, minus some. The table includes tens of thousands of clones, around 96% detected once. This TCR derives from a human donor with juvenile idiopathic arthritis. Source material: CD4+ T cells from blood.

The CDR3: CASSLFPDRGYEQYF. The CDR3 DNA reads as TGTGCCAGCAGTTTATTTCCAGACAGGGGCTACGAGCAGTACTTC. V gene TRBV27 combines with J gene TRBJ2-7, with TRBD1 matching 8 bases. The CDR3 has 15 amino acids. V gave up 1 base and J gave up 3 bases; unmatched junction bases: 5. CDR1 and CDR2 from the germline V gene are MNHEY and SMNVEV (reference sequence).